This T cell receptor beta chain was documented in a study of cytomegalovirus exposure and HLA in healthy donors. Across the study: When 398 donors were genotyped, roughly 80% of them were found to fall in the Caucasian-associated ancestry cluster.

The PCR had 60 Vbeta and 13 Jbeta primers. Assay: immunoSEQ multiplex PCR; the TCRdb copy retains only in-frame clones and omits some. The table records roughly 160,000 clones, roughly 84% of them present only once. Germline CDR1 KGHSH, CDR2 LQKENI. The CDR3 extends over 15 amino acids. Trimming stripped 1 base from V and 8 bases from J, with 12 bases between. This clonotype originated in a boy between 2 and 15 years old in good health and CMV-seronegative. Specimen: PBMCs. The J gene is TRBJ2-6, the V gene TRBV18; D is perhaps TRBD2 (5 bases). The CDR3 DNA sequence: TGTGCCAGCTCACCACAGACCACGGGGACCAACGTCCTGACTTTC. This encodes CASSPQTTGTNVLTF.